The entry below gives a single TCR beta chain sequence along with its context. TCRdb redid the calling of the multiplex PCR reads with MiXCR, one entry per CDR3 protein. In the table there are about 140,000 distinct CDR3 sequences, 32% of which are singletons. Breast cancer patients provided tissue from their axillary draining lymph nodes. This sample was included in a study of breast tumors, draining lymph nodes, adjacent tissues. The TCR was taken from a female donor with breast cancer. Some clones in this sample may be carry-over from other donors' samples. Material for sequencing was axillary lymph node tissue.

The CDR3 loop is CSARSSAYTEAFF. The CDR3 nucleotides are TGCAGTGCTAGGTCTAGCGCCTACACTGAAGCTTTCTTT. This chain links TRBV20-1 with TRBJ1-1; D is undetermined. The V gene lost 3 bases and the J gene lost 3 bases, with 11 bases spanning the gap. The CDR3 runs 13 residues. Germline values: CDR1 DFQATT, CDR2 SNEGSKA (reference sequence).